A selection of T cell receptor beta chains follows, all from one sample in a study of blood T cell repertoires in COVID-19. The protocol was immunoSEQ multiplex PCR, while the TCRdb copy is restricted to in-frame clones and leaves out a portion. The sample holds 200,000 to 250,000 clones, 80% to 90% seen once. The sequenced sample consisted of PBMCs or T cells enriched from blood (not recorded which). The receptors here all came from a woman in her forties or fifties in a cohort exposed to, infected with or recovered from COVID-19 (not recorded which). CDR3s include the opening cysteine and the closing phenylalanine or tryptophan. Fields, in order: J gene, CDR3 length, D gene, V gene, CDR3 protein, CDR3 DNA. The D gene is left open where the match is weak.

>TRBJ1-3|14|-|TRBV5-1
CASSLGQAGNTIYF
TGCGCCAGCAGCTTGGGGCAGGCTGGAAACACCATATATTTT
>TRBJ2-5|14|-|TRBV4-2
CASSQGQVQETQYF
TGTGCCAGCAGCCAAGGGCAGGTACAAGAGACCCAGTACTTC
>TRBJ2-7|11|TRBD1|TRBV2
CASSDGDRGSF
TGTGCCAGCAGTGATGGGGACAGGGGATCCTTC
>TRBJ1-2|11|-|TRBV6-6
CASSSGGGYTF
TGTGCCAGCAGTTCGGGTGGCGGCTACACCTTC
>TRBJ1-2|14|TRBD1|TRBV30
CAWSVTGTYTGYTF
TGTGCCTGGAGCGTGACAGGGACCTATACGGGCTACACCTTC
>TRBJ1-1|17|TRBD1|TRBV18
CASSRRDRGLGDTEAFF
TGTGCCAGCTCACGTCGGGACAGGGGTCTCGGGGACACTGAAGCTTTCTTT
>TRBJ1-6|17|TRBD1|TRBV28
CASTQGQGGSYNSPLHF
TGTGCCAGCACGCAGGGACAGGGGGGATCCTATAATTCACCCCTCCACTTT
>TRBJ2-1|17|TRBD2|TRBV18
CASSPLRTSGGYNEQFF
TGTGCCAGCTCCCCTCTACGGACTAGCGGGGGCTACAATGAGCAGTTCTTC
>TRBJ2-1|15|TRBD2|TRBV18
CASSPWTSGGNEQFF
TGTGCCAGCTCCCCCTGGACTAGCGGGGGCAATGAGCAGTTCTTC
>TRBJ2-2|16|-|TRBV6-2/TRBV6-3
CASSYPTGTPTGELFF
TGTGCCAGCAGTTACCCAACCGGGACTCCTACCGGGGAGCTGTTTTTT
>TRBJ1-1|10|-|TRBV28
CASSSREAFF
TGTGCCAGCAGTTCTCGCGAGGCTTTCTTT
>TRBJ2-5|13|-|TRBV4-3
CASSLRGLGTQYF
TGCGCCAGCAGCCTCAGAGGACTGGGGACCCAGTACTTC
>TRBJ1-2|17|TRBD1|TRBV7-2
CASSLVSMGTGVGGYTF
TGTGCCAGCAGCTTAGTCTCTATGGGGACAGGGGTCGGCGGCTACACCTTC
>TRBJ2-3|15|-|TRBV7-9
CASSLVSGISDTQYF
TGTGCCAGCAGCTTAGTCTCAGGGATCTCAGATACGCAGTATTTT